A selection of T cell receptor beta chains follows, all from one sample in a study of T cell responses to AZD1222 COVID-19 vaccine. Assay: immunoSEQ multiplex PCR; the TCRdb copy retains only in-frame clones and omits some. Found here are fewer than 85,000 clones, roughly 87% of them singletons; the top ten hold 9.3%. The sequenced sample was peripheral blood, obtained 28 days after the second AZD1222 dose. The receptor source for this set is an adult who received the AZD1222 COVID-19 vaccine. CDR3s include the opening cysteine and the closing phenylalanine or tryptophan. Fields, in order: J gene, V gene, clone size, D gene, CDR3 protein, CDR3 DNA. A D gene is named only where the DNA matches it firmly. Size tells how often a clone was seen (once, few, many) or the class of an expanded clone, and some rows leave it out.

j_call: TRBJ2-2
v_call: TRBV5-1
clone_size: once
d_call: TRBD2
cdr3_aa: CASSKGLAGGDTGELFF
cdr3_nt: TGCGCCAGCAGCAAGGGACTAGCGGGAGGGGACACCGGGGAGCTGTTTTTT

j_call: TRBJ2-2
v_call: TRBV7-3
clone_size: few
d_call: -
cdr3_aa: CASSFSTRGTGELFF
cdr3_nt: TGTGCCAGCAGCTTTTCGACCCGGGGCACCGGGGAGCTGTTTTTT

j_call: TRBJ2-3
v_call: TRBV5-1
clone_size: -
d_call: -
cdr3_aa: CASSLGRGRATDTQYF
cdr3_nt: TGCGCCAGCAGCTTGGGAAGGGGGAGGGCCACAGATACGCAGTATTTT

j_call: TRBJ1-1
v_call: TRBV6-5
clone_size: -
d_call: -
cdr3_aa: CASLGAEAFF
cdr3_nt: TGTGCCAGCCTGGGGGCTGAAGCTTTCTTT

j_call: TRBJ1-4
v_call: TRBV12-3/TRBV12-4
clone_size: few
d_call: -
cdr3_aa: CASLTEREEKLFF
cdr3_nt: TGTGCCAGCCTGACCGAACGCGAGGAAAAACTGTTTTTT

j_call: TRBJ1-4
v_call: TRBV5-1
clone_size: -
d_call: -
cdr3_aa: CASSLAGTDNEKLFF
cdr3_nt: TGCGCCAGCAGCTTGGCCGGGACGGATAATGAAAAACTGTTTTTT

j_call: TRBJ2-3
v_call: TRBV13
clone_size: once
d_call: TRBD2
cdr3_aa: CASSERMGLAGTDTQYF
cdr3_nt: TGTGCCAGCAGCGAAAGAATGGGACTAGCGGGCACAGATACGCAGTATTTT

j_call: TRBJ1-1
v_call: TRBV9
clone_size: -
d_call: -
cdr3_aa: CASSVSTATTEAFF
cdr3_nt: TGTGCCAGCAGCGTAAGTACCGCGACCACTGAAGCTTTCTTT

j_call: TRBJ1-1
v_call: TRBV5-6
clone_size: -
d_call: -
cdr3_aa: CASSYRRGYMNTEAFF
cdr3_nt: TGTGCCAGCAGCTACCGTAGGGGGTACATGAACACTGAAGCTTTCTTT

j_call: TRBJ2-3
v_call: TRBV5-1
clone_size: -
d_call: -
cdr3_aa: CASSLGSPDTQYF
cdr3_nt: TGCGCCAGCAGCTTGGGGTCCCCGGATACGCAGTATTTT

j_call: TRBJ2-1
v_call: TRBV6-5
clone_size: -
d_call: TRBD1
cdr3_aa: CASSSVQGYEQFF
cdr3_nt: TGTGCCAGCAGTTCCGTACAGGGGTATGAGCAGTTCTTC